What follows is one T cell receptor beta chain and its context. Antigen specificity is unknown. All of the isolated RNA was reverse transcribed, so expressed TCRB transcripts were sequenced. Samples of naive, central memory and regulatory T cells yielded a mean of about 3.6 million reads. The data were produced by immunoSEQ multiplex PCR, yet TCRdb's version contains in-frame clones alone and is incomplete. The repertoire includes around 600,000 clones, 9.5% to 15% of them detected once, and 0.095% to 0.15% sits in the top ten. These data come from a study of beta chain features in type 1 diabetes. General study points: In every one of the four CD4+ subsets, TCRB CDR3s were moderately but significantly shorter in Type 1 diabetes patients.

The junction had 8 bases not matched to a gene; V was cut back by 5 bases and J by 4 bases. This CDR3 has 15 residues. CDR1 and CDR2 from the germline V gene are SGHTA and FQGNSA. The sample comprised naive CD4+ T cells from blood. This clonotype was sampled from a young man with type 1 diabetes. V is TRBV7-2 and J is TRBJ2-3, with TRBD2 matching over 8 bases. CDR3 protein: CASSVSGAGADTQYF. In DNA, the CDR3 is TGTGCCAGCAGCGTTAGCGGGGCTGGGGCAGATACGCAGTATTTT. The full variable domain, rest sourced from reference TRBV7-2 and TRBJ2-3, is GAGVSQSPSNKVTEKGKDVELRCDPISGHTALYWYRQSLGQGLEFLIYFQGNSAPDKSGLPSDRFSAERTGGSVSTLTIQRTQQEDSAVYLCASSVSGAGADTQYFGPGTRLTVL.